The 21 T cell receptor beta chains below come from one sample, sequenced in a study of T cells in Graves' hyperthyroidism and ophthalmopathy. TCR beta CDR3 regions were amplified from RNA. The TCR CDR3 was amplified in a first-round RT-PCR using the HTBI primer set. TCRdb redid the calling of the multiplex PCR reads with MiXCR, one entry per CDR3 protein. The sample contains hundreds of thousands of distinct CDR3 sequences, around a third of which appear only once. Sequences were obtained from blood. The origin of the receptors is a woman aged 40 to 50 with Graves' hyperthyroidism.

This clonotype has only a few counts. This sequence joins TRBV11-2 and TRBJ2-7; 7 nucleotides line up with TRBD1. Germline V CDR1 and CDR2: SGHAT, FQNNGV. Losses at the gene ends were 4 bases for V and 6 bases for J; bases not matched to a gene: 9. The CDR3 spans 14 residues. The CDR3 spells CASSSDREGREQYF. DNA of the CDR3: TGTGCCAGCAGCTCTGACAGGGAAGGACGCGAGCAGTACTTC.

A single count supports this clonotype. This sequence joins TRBV28 and TRBJ2-7; 8 bases are shared with TRBD1. V was pared by 4 bases and J by 2 bases, with 4 bases of the junction left unmatched. The CDR3 is 14 amino acids. Germline V gene lookup returns CDR1 MDHEN and CDR2 SYDVKM. The DNA for the CDR3 is TGTGCCAGCAGTTGGGGACAGGTCCCCTACGAGCAGTACTTC. Protein: CASSWGQVPYEQYF. The variable domain in full, with the rest retrieved from reference TRBV28 and TRBJ2-7, is DVKVTQSSRYLVKRTGEKVFLECVQDMDHENMFWYRQDPGLGLRLIYFSYDVKMKEKGDIPEGYSVSREKKERFSLILESASTNQTSMYLCASSWGQVPYEQYFGPGTRLTVT.

The chain recombines TRBV6-6 with TRBJ1-1, with no clear D. Trimming stripped 5 bases from V and 10 bases from J, with 14 bases between. The CDR3 runs to 12 residues. Germline-derived CDR1 and CDR2 are MNHNY and SVGAGI (reference sequence). CDR3 DNA sequence: TGTGCCAGCAGTGGAACCAGGAGTGGAGCTTTCTTT. This encodes CASSGTRSGAFF.

This clonotype was seen at least ten times. The chain joins TRBV12-3 or TRBV12-4 to TRBJ1-5; no clear D gene. V shed 4 bases and J shed 7 bases, with 11 bases lying between them. This CDR3 region has 13 residues. In DNA, the CDR3 is TGTGCCAGCAGTTGGGGAGATAACCAGCCCCAGCATTTT. This sequence encodes CASSWGDNQPQHF.

The chain combines TRBV2 with TRBJ2-5; D not certain. The CDR3 runs 13 residues. Germline CDR1 is SNHLY and CDR2 is FYNNEI. V was cut by 8 bases and J by 2 bases, with 12 bases left in between. For the CDR3, the DNA is TGTGCCAGCTCCCCCATCCGTCAAGAGACCCAGTACTTC. This gives the protein CASSPIRQETQYF.

In this sample, this clonotype turned up a few times. V gene TRBV6-2 or TRBV6-3 combines with J gene TRBJ1-2; D unresolved. V lost 5 bases, J lost 8 bases, and 9 bases lay in between. CDR3 size: 11 residues. Germline CDR1 MNHEY, CDR2 SVGEGT. CDR3 amino acids: CASSPNIGYTF. The DNA for the CDR3 is TGTGCCAGCAGTCCCAACATCGGCTACACCTTC.

This clonotype was observed many times. The rearrangement uses TRBV7-8 and TRBJ1-1; TRBD1 matches at 12 bases. Germline assignment: CDR1 SGHVS and CDR2 FQNEAQ. The trim removed 4 bases at V and 0 bases at J, leaving 3 bases unmatched. The CDR3 contains 16 residues. The CDR3, as DNA: TGTGCCAGCAGCTCCGGGACAGGGGGCCTGAACACTGAAGCTTTCTTT. The encoded protein is CASSSGTGGLNTEAFF.

The V and J genes are TRBV7-8 and TRBJ1-6, with D possibly TRBD1 on 5 matching bases. CDR1 is SGHVS and CDR2 is FQNEAQ in the germline V gene. CDR3 length: 18 residues. V shed 6 bases and J shed 10 bases, with 28 bases lying between them. The CDR3 protein is CASSREGRLRRGRSPLHF. CDR3 DNA sequence: TGTGCCAGCAGTCGCGAGGGACGGCTCAGGAGGGGAAGATCACCCCTCCACTTT.

This rearrangement joins TRBV5-1 to TRBJ2-2; no reliable D call. Germline V CDR1 and CDR2: SGHRS, YFSETQ. The CDR3 is 12 amino acids. V lost 1 base and J lost 7, with 5 bases in between. The CDR3 nucleotides read TGCGCCAGCAGCTTGAATAACGGGGAGCTGTTTTTT. It translates to CASSLNNGELFF.

This chain's CDR3 is CSAMGLAGGRGETQYF. The DNA of the CDR3 is TGCAGTGCTATGGGGCTAGCGGGAGGGCGAGGGGAGACCCAGTACTTC. The rearrangement links TRBV20-1 to TRBJ2-5, with 12 bases aligning to TRBD2. After removal of 4 bases from V and 5 bases from J, the junction contained 11 bases not matched to a gene. CDR1 is DFQATT, CDR2 SNEGSKA, per germline (reference sequence). The CDR3 extends over 16 amino acids.

This clonotype was counted once. A much larger clone differs from this one at a single base, so this may be a read error. The chain has TRBV7-8 and TRBJ2-5; D is undetermined. Germline V CDR1 and CDR2: SGHVS, FQNEAQ. The length of the CDR3 is 18 residues. The V and J ends lost 5 bases and 5 bases respectively, with 27 bases between them. The CDR3 DNA reads as TGTGCCAGCAGCCCAATACGGGTTGGCAAACCCACGAGGGAGACCCAGTACTTC. Its protein product is CASSPIRVGKPTRETQYF.

This clonotype was detected ten times or more. The rearrangement links TRBV7-9 to TRBJ1-5; the D gene is possibly TRBD1 (5 bases). V gave up 5 bases and J gave up 2 bases, with 13 bases separating them. Per the germline V gene, CDR1 is SEHNR and CDR2 is FQNEAQ (reference sequence). This CDR3 has 15 amino acids. CDR3 sequence: CASSPGRGGNQPQHF. The CDR3 coding sequence is TGTGCCAGCAGCCCCGGGAGGGGTGGCAATCAGCCCCAGCATTTT.

This clonotype was recorded at least ten times. V usage is TRBV15 and J usage is TRBJ2-7, with D possibly being TRBD1 (6 bases). Trimming left V 2 bases short and J 2 bases short, with 16 bases between. The CDR3 loop spans 16 amino acids. Per germline, CDR1 LNHNV and CDR2 YYDKDF (reference sequence). The CDR3 DNA reads TGTGCCACCAGCAGACCTCCGGGACACCAAGCCTACGAGCAGTACTTC. This gives the protein CATSRPPGHQAYEQYF.

The chain combines TRBV5-1 with TRBJ2-7; 7 bases match TRBD1. This CDR3 is built from 14 residues. The ends lost 2 bases at V and 9 bases at J; junction bases unmatched: 11. Germline CDR1 SGHRS, CDR2 YFSETQ. CDR3 nucleotides: TGCGCCAGCAGCTTATTGGGACAGACAAACGGGCAGTACTTC. Amino acid sequence: CASSLLGQTNGQYF. The full variable domain, rest sourced from reference TRBV5-1 and TRBJ2-7, is KAGVTQTPRYLIKTRGQQVTLSCSPISGHRSVSWYQQTPGQGLQFLFEYFSETQRNKGNFPGRFSGRQFSNSRSEMNVSTLELGDSALYLCASSLLGQTNGQYFGPGTRLTVT.

This clonotype has ten or more counts. The V and J genes are TRBV7-3 and TRBJ1-5; D remains ambiguous. CDR1 and CDR2 (germline): SGHTA, FQGTGA. V lost 5 bases and J lost 5, with 13 bases in between. CDR3 length: 14 residues. The CDR3 here is CASSQFVWDQPQHF. CDR3 DNA: TGTGCCAGCAGCCAATTCGTTTGGGATCAGCCCCAGCATTTT.

With regard to this clonotype: Being one base from a much bigger clone, this may be a read error. The chain has TRBV7-9 and TRBJ1-1; no firm D call. Germline assignment: CDR1 SEHNR and CDR2 FQNEAQ (reference sequence). Trimming cost V 2 bases and J 4 bases, with 14 bases left between them. The CDR3 consists of 15 residues. CDR3 amino acids: CASSLNRGRATEAFF. CDR3 bases: TGTGCCAGCAGCTTAAACCGGGGTCGGGCCACTGAAGCTTTCTTT.

Comment on this clonotype: This sequence may be a read error, since a much larger clone differs from it by one base. J is TRBJ1-2 and V is TRBV12-3 or TRBV12-4; D perhaps matches TRBD1 (6 bases). This CDR3 is built from 14 residues. The V gene lost 6 bases and the J gene lost 5 bases, with 16 bases spanning the gap. CDR3 nucleotides: TGTGCCAGCAGCTGGACAGCCAGGTGGTATGGCTACACCTTC. This translates into CASSWTARWYGYTF.

At least ten counts were recorded for this clonotype. The chain joins TRBV19 to TRBJ2-7; no definite D call. CDR3 length: 14 residues. V was trimmed by 3 bases and J by 1 base, leaving 10 bases between them. The V gene's germline CDR1 is LNHDA and CDR2 SQIVND (reference sequence). Written as DNA, the CDR3 is TGTGCCAGTAGTATGTACGTCGGGTCCTACGAGCAGTACTTC. Its protein is CASSMYVGSYEQYF.

This sequence joins TRBV7-9 and TRBJ2-4; D ambiguous. This CDR3 is built from 16 residues. With 6 bases removed from V and 3 bases from J, the gap between germline ends came to 18 bases. Germline loops: CDR1 SEHNR, CDR2 FQNEAQ (reference sequence). DNA for the CDR3: TGTGCCAGCAGGCGGCGGAATTACTGGCACAAAAACATTCAGTACTTC. Protein sequence: CASRRRNYWHKNIQYF.

The chain couples TRBV25-1 to TRBJ2-7, with a weak D call TRBD2 (5 bases). The length of the CDR3 is 11 residues. Trimming removed 9 bases at V and 9 bases at J, with 15 bases between. Per germline, CDR1 MGHDK and CDR2 SYGVNS. CDR3 in amino acids: CASQDLEGQYF. The CDR3 nucleotides are TGTGCCAGTCAGGACCTAGAGGGGCAGTACTTC.

Details on this clonotype: The junction and the germline gene differ at one end; a read error may be behind it. The gene calls are TRBV20-1 and TRBJ2-7, with TRBD2 identical over 7 bases. The CDR3 totals 16 residues. CDR1 is DFQATT, CDR2 SNEGSKA, per germline (reference sequence). The CDR3 DNA reads as TGCGGTGCTAGACAAGTAATAGCGGGTACACCCTACGAGCAGTACTTC. This codes for CGARQVIAGTPYEQYF.